What follows are 27 T cell receptor beta chains derived from one specimen sequenced in a study of T cells in Graves' hyperthyroidism and ophthalmopathy. What was amplified from RNA transcripts were TCR beta CDR3 regions. HTBI primers were used for first-round RT-PCR of the TCR CDR3. Via MiXCR, TCRdb re-called the multiplex PCR reads, giving one row per CDR3 protein. The sample lists around 480,000 distinct CDR3 sequences; around an eighth were seen once. Specimen: blood. These receptors came from a woman aged 18-29 years with Graves' hyperthyroidism.

This clonotype has ten or more counts. The chain carries TRBV5-6 and TRBJ2-7, with 10 bases identical to TRBD2. The V gene end was trimmed by 2 bases and the J gene end by 1 base; junction bases not matched to a gene: 3. The CDR3 loop spans 15 amino acids. CDR1 SGHDT and CDR2 YYEEEE come from the germline V gene. For the CDR3, the DNA is TGTGCCAGCAGCTTTGGACTAGCGGCTTCCTACGAGCAGTACGTC. It encodes CASSFGLAASYEQYV.

The chain links TRBV7-2 to TRBJ1-2; 7 nucleotides align to TRBD1. J gave up 1 base and V 0 bases, and 5 bases lay outside the gene matches. CDR1 and CDR2 (germline): SGHTA, FQGNSA. This CDR3 has 16 residues. CDR3 residues: CASSLAPGQSNYGYTF. The CDR3 DNA sequence: TGTGCCAGCAGCTTAGCGCCGGGACAGAGTAACTATGGCTACACCTTC.

The chain recombines TRBV30 with TRBJ2-1; 10 nucleotides line up with TRBD2. The CDR3 runs to 17 residues. V lost 1 base and J lost 3; bases outside the gene matches: 9. Germline loops: CDR1 GTSNPN, CDR2 SVGIG (reference sequence). DNA of the CDR3: TGTGCCTGGAGTGCGCCCCCGGGACTAGCGTACTACAATGAGCAGTTCTTC. It specifies CAWSAPPGLAYYNEQFF.

This clonotype was counted ten times or more. The chain links TRBV2 to TRBJ2-5, with D perhaps TRBD2 (5 bases). Trimming stripped 2 bases from V and 2 bases from J, with 9 bases between. The germline V gene encodes CDR1 SNHLY and CDR2 FYNNEI. This CDR3 contains 14 residues. The chain's CDR3 is CASSETGRQETQYF. The CDR3 bases are TGTGCCAGCAGTGAAACGGGAAGGCAAGAGACCCAGTACTTC.

This clonotype was seen more than once but under ten times. This chain connects TRBV9 to TRBJ2-3; 9 nucleotides line up with TRBD2. The germline CDR1 and CDR2 sequences are SGDLS and YYNGEE. The V segment lost 5 bases and the J segment 1 base; nucleotides outside the gene matches: 5. The CDR3 totals 15 residues. The CDR3 spells CASSPSGARTDTQYF. The CDR3 bases are TGTGCCAGCAGTCCTAGCGGGGCCCGCACAGATACGCAGTATTTT. The variable domain in full, with the rest retrieved from reference TRBV9 and TRBJ2-3, is DSGVTQTPKHLITATGQRVTLRCSPRSGDLSVYWYQQSLDQGLQFLIQYYNGEERAKGNILERFSAQQFPDLHSELNLSSLELGDSALYFCASSPSGARTDTQYFGPGTRLTVL.

This clonotype was seen a handful of times. The chain joins TRBV12-3 or TRBV12-4 to TRBJ2-3, with 10 bases lining up with TRBD2. The ends lost 6 bases at V and 0 bases at J; junction bases unmatched: 12. The CDR3 runs 18 residues. CDR3 amino acids: CASRGGQTSGSSTDTQYF. The CDR3 DNA reads TGTGCCAGCAGGGGAGGACAGACTAGCGGGTCTAGCACAGATACGCAGTATTTT.

At least ten counts were recorded for this clonotype. CDR3 sequence (DNA): TGTGCCACCTTAGCGGGCCCAAGGGAAGATACGCAGTATTTT. Its translation: CATLAGPREDTQYF. J is TRBJ2-3 and V is TRBV10-3; 7 bases match TRBD2. Germline CDR1 and CDR2: ENHRY and SYGVKD. There are 14 residues in the CDR3. The V and J ends lost 10 bases and 5 bases, in that order; junction bases with no gene match: 12.

The rearrangement links TRBV5-1 to TRBJ1-1; D is possibly TRBD1 (6 bases). Trimming pared 1 base from V and 1 base from J, leaving 11 bases between. The CDR3 is 15 residues long. Germline V CDR1 and CDR2: SGHRS, YFSETQ. This chain's CDR3 is CASSLSQGSNTEAFF. As DNA, the CDR3 is TGCGCCAGCAGCTTGTCGCAGGGGTCGAACACTGAAGCTTTCTTT.

This clonotype was picked up many times. The chain is built from TRBV29-1 and TRBJ2-2; tentatively, D is TRBD1 (6 bases). The length of the CDR3 is 13 residues. Germline CDR1 SQVTM, CDR2 ANQGSEA. V shed 6 bases and J shed 0 bases, with 8 bases lying between them. The CDR3 region is CSVGTTNTGELFF. As DNA, the CDR3 is TGCAGCGTAGGGACAACGAACACCGGGGAGCTGTTTTTT.

This clonotype has a count of ten or more. Here the CDR3 reads CASRRTGPSYEQYF. The CDR3, as DNA: TGTGCCAGCAGGAGGACAGGCCCATCCTACGAGCAGTACTTC. J is TRBJ2-7 and V is TRBV2; 7 bases fit TRBD1. Per the germline V gene, CDR1 is SNHLY and CDR2 is FYNNEI. The trim removed 6 bases at V and 1 base at J, leaving 6 bases unmatched. CDR3 length: 14 residues.

In the case of this clonotype: This clone may be a read error of a much larger clone one base away. The chain employs TRBV28 and TRBJ1-1; 7 bases fit TRBD1. The CDR3 has 14 residues. CDR1 is MDHEN and CDR2 is SYDVKM in the germline V gene. The chain's CDR3 is CASRKVGGDTEASF. CDR3 sequence (DNA): TGTGCCAGCAGGAAGGTAGGGGGCGACACTGAAGCTTCCTTT.

The CDR3 loop reads CASSRMQGPHEAFF. In DNA, the CDR3 is TGTGCCAGCAGTCGAATGCAGGGCCCCCACGAAGCTTTCTTT. V is TRBV6-1 and J is TRBJ1-1; maybe TRBD1 (5 bases). The CDR3 contains 14 residues. CDR1 is MNHNS, CDR2 SASEGT, per germline. Trimming removed 5 bases from V and 8 bases from J, with 18 bases in between.

This clonotype showed up many times. This sequence joins TRBV3-1 and TRBJ2-7; 10 positions match TRBD2. Per germline, CDR1 LGHDT and CDR2 YNNKEL (reference sequence). This CDR3 is 16 amino acids long. J gave up 6 bases and V 5 bases, and 13 bases lay outside the gene matches. The CDR3 DNA reads TGTGCCAGCAGCAGGAATCGAGCGGGAGGGCCCCGCGAGCAGTACTTC. It encodes CASSRNRAGGPREQYF.

The chain has TRBV5-1 and TRBJ1-1; D unresolved. The CDR3 contains 15 residues. Germline V lookup: CDR1 SGHRS, CDR2 YFSETQ. V was clipped by 4 bases and J by 5 bases, with 18 bases between them. CDR3 sequence reads: CASSKDEVGNTEAFF. The CDR3 DNA sequence: TGCGCCAGCAGCAAGGATGAGGTAGGAAATACTGAAGCTTTCTTT.

This clonotype was detected ten times or more. V and J are TRBV7-9 and TRBJ2-7; D gene ambiguous. CDR1 SEHNR and CDR2 FQNEAQ come from the germline V gene (reference sequence). The CDR3 has 12 amino acids. Trimming cost V 5 bases and J 3 bases, with 8 bases left between them. Here the CDR3 DNA reads TGTGCCAGCAGCCCCCGTGACTACGAGCAGTACTTC. Protein sequence: CASSPRDYEQYF.

This clonotype was counted at least ten times. For the CDR3, the DNA is TGCAGCGTTGAAGGTGGTGGCAGGGGGATGGTCGATGAGCAGTTCTTC. It translates to CSVEGGGRGMVDEQFF. The gene calls are TRBV29-1 and TRBJ2-1; 7 bases line up with TRBD1. There are 16 residues in the CDR3. Germline trimming cut 1 base from V and 8 bases from J; bases unmatched to any gene: 14. Per the germline V gene, CDR1 is SQVTM and CDR2 is ANQGSEA.

This clonotype was counted many times. The J gene is TRBJ2-7, the V gene TRBV10-3; TRBD2 agrees at 7 bases. J gave up 6 bases and V 6 bases, and 8 bases lay outside the gene matches. CDR3 length: 13 residues. In germline, CDR1 is ENHRY, CDR2 SYGVKD. This chain's CDR3 is CAISERERGEQYF. For the CDR3, the DNA is TGTGCCATCAGCGAGCGGGAAAGGGGCGAGCAGTACTTC.

The chain uses TRBV6-2 or TRBV6-3 and TRBJ2-3; 10 nucleotides align to TRBD2. The CDR3 sequence is 16 residues long. The germline CDR1 and CDR2 sequences are MNHEY and SVGEGT. V was pared by 6 bases and J by 0 bases, with 6 bases of the junction left unmatched. CDR3 DNA: TGTGCCAGCAGGGCTAGCGGGAGTGGTAGCACAGATACGCAGTATTTT. Its protein is CASRASGSGSTDTQYF.

This clonotype showed up many times. V usage is TRBV5-6 and J usage is TRBJ2-1, with 11 bases fitting TRBD2. The CDR3 extends over 16 amino acids. In germline, CDR1 is SGHDT, CDR2 YYEEEE. The ends lost 1 base at V and 7 bases at J; junction bases unmatched: 7. The CDR3 region is CASSLRLAGRGNEQFF. CDR3 bases: TGTGCCAGCAGCTTGAGACTAGCGGGACGGGGGAATGAGCAGTTCTTC.

This clonotype was picked up many times. This sequence joins TRBV30 and TRBJ2-7, with 9 bases aligning to TRBD1. The CDR3 consists of 13 residues. Trimming at V came to 4 bases and at J to 7 bases, leaving 8 bases not matched to a gene. Germline V gives CDR1 GTSNPN, CDR2 SVGIG (reference sequence). CDR3 amino acids: CAWMDRGLREQYF. The CDR3 bases are TGTGCCTGGATGGACAGGGGCTTGAGAGAGCAGTACTTC.

This clonotype was seen many times. The chain combines TRBV7-3 with TRBJ2-5; D could derive from TRBD1 or TRBD2 (5 bases each). This CDR3 is built from 14 residues. The V end was cut by 3 bases, the J end by 1 base, with 9 bases between. Germline CDR1 is SGHTA and CDR2 is FQGTGA. The CDR3 sequence is CASSFGGLQETQYF. The CDR3 region has the DNA TGTGCCAGCAGCTTTGGGGGTCTCCAAGAGACCCAGTACTTC.

This clonotype was seen at least ten times. The V and J genes are TRBV6-1 and TRBJ2-7; D unresolved. The V end lost 2 bases, the J end lost 7 bases, and 12 bases lay between the germline ends. There are 13 residues in the CDR3. Per the germline V gene, CDR1 is MNHNS and CDR2 is SASEGT. CDR3 sequence: CASSEQAVREQYV. CDR3 nucleotide sequence: TGTGCCAGCAGTGAACAGGCTGTACGTGAGCAGTACGTC.

This chain joins TRBV18 and TRBJ1-1, with D perhaps matching TRBD1 (5 bases). CDR3 length equals 13 residues. Germline V CDR1 and CDR2: KGHSH, LQKENI. The V and J ends lost 8 bases and 0 bases respectively, with 10 bases between them. CDR3 residues: CASPQTVNTEAFF. For the CDR3, the DNA is TGTGCCAGCCCACAGACAGTGAACACTGAAGCTTTCTTT.

The chain employs TRBV12-3 or TRBV12-4 and TRBJ2-2; the D gene is possibly TRBD2 (6 bases). Trimming cost V 7 bases and J 4 bases, with 13 bases left between them. This CDR3 contains 14 residues. The CDR3 sequence is CASNKGTATGELFF. The CDR3 nucleotides are TGTGCCAGCAACAAGGGGACTGCCACCGGGGAGCTGTTTTTT.

This clonotype was seen repeatedly, ten times or more. The CDR3 reads CASSPPGTSWGQYF. Here the CDR3 DNA reads TGTGCCAGCTCACCTCCAGGGACTAGTTGGGGGCAGTACTTC. The chain carries TRBV18 and TRBJ2-7, with TRBD2 matching 8 bases. Germline CDR1 reads KGHSH; CDR2 reads LQKENI. This CDR3 region has 14 residues. The V and J ends lost 3 bases and 9 bases, in that order; junction bases with no gene match: 10.

This clonotype has ten or more counts. The V call is TRBV12-3 or TRBV12-4, the J call TRBJ2-7, with 7 bases lining up with TRBD1. The ends lost 5 bases at V and 4 bases at J; junction bases unmatched: 5. The CDR3 loop spans 13 amino acids. CDR3 residues: CASSNRGIYEQYV. The CDR3 bases are TGTGCCAGCAGTAACAGGGGAATATACGAGCAGTACGTC.

This clonotype showed up just once. The chain recombines TRBV30 with TRBJ2-2, with 9 bases lining up with TRBD1. Germline CDR1 and CDR2: GTSNPN and SVGIG (reference sequence). The CDR3 runs to 14 residues. Trimming took 1 base from V and 5 from J; bases not matched to a gene: 2. The CDR3 here is CAWSGQGVTGELFF. In nucleotides, the CDR3 is TGTGCCTGGAGTGGACAGGGGGTAACCGGGGAGCTGTTTTTT.